These T cell receptor beta chains were read from a single sample in a study of blood T cell repertoires in COVID-19. The table came from immunoSEQ multiplex PCR; TCRdb's copy has only in-frame clones and leaves some out. The repertoire holds 250,000 to 350,000 clones, 90% seen once, with about 1.1% in the top ten. Sequencing used PBMCs or T cells enriched from blood (not recorded which). These receptors were collected from a woman under 40 who had recovered from COVID-19. CDR3s include the opening cysteine and the closing phenylalanine or tryptophan. A D gene is named only where the DNA matches it firmly. The size entry is marked missing in some rows and otherwise reads once, few, many or a size class.

TGTGCCAGCTCCGGGACAGGGGGGTCCGAGCAGTACTTC,CASSGTGGSEQYF,TRBV18,TRBD1,TRBJ2-7,NA
TGTGCCAGTAGTAGAGACGGCGGAGAGACCCAGTACTTC,CASSRDGGETQYF,TRBV19,NA,TRBJ2-5,NA
TGTGCCAGCAGTTTAGGGGACAGGTTTGAGGAGCAGTACTTC,CASSLGDRFEEQYF,TRBV28,TRBD1,TRBJ2-7,NA
TGTGCCAGCAGCTCCTTTAGACAGGCAACTAGCACAGATACGCAGTATTTT,CASSSFRQATSTDTQYF,TRBV5-6,NA,TRBJ2-3,NA
TGCAGTGCTAGTTCAGGGTCTAATAATTCACCCCTCCACTTT,CSASSGSNNSPLHF,TRBV20-1,NA,TRBJ1-6,NA
TGTGCCAGCAGCGGAGACGATACAGCGGGGCCGAACACCGGGGAGCTGTTTTTT,CASSGDDTAGPNTGELFF,TRBV7-9,TRBD2,TRBJ2-2,NA
TGTGCCAGCAGTGAACTAGCGGGAGTCTACGAGCAGTACTTC,CASSELAGVYEQYF,TRBV2,TRBD2,TRBJ2-7,NA
TGCGCCAGCAGTGTCCCCTCGCTAGCGGGGAGCACAGATACGCAGTATTTT,CASSVPSLAGSTDTQYF,TRBV10-2,TRBD2,TRBJ2-3,NA
TGTGCCAGCAGCCAACGGGACAGGGCTGGGGCCAACGTCCTGACTTTC,CASSQRDRAGANVLTF,TRBV7-3,TRBD1,TRBJ2-6,NA
TGTGCCAGCAGTTTGGGGGGTTTAGGAGGCTACACCTTC,CASSLGGLGGYTF,TRBV28,NA,TRBJ1-2,NA
TGCGCCAGCAGCTTGATGTCTAGGCCCCCGCAGTTCTTC,CASSLMSRPPQFF,TRBV5-1,NA,TRBJ2-1,NA
TGTGCCAGCAGCACTAGCCCAACACGGGACCCCGGAGAGACCCAGTACTTC,CASSTSPTRDPGETQYF,TRBV7-6,NA,TRBJ2-5,NA
TGTGCCAGCAGCGCCCCCTCGGCAGATACGCAGTATTTT,CASSAPSADTQYF,TRBV9,NA,TRBJ2-3,NA
TGTGCCTGGAGTACCAGCGACTCCTACAATGAGCAGTTCTTC,CAWSTSDSYNEQFF,TRBV30,NA,TRBJ2-1,NA
TGTGCCAGCAGCAAAGAGTCCACGATAGGACTACGATGCACAGATACGCAGTATTTT,CASSKESTIGLRCTDTQYF,TRBV21-1,NA,TRBJ2-3,NA
TGTGCCAGCTCCGAGACTAGCGGGAGTAAGGATGAGCAGTTCTTC,CASSETSGSKDEQFF,TRBV11-3,TRBD2,TRBJ2-1,NA
TGCGCCAGCATCCCGACTAGCGGAACCTACAATGAGCAGTTCTTC,CASIPTSGTYNEQFF,TRBV5-1,TRBD2,TRBJ2-1,NA
TGTGCCAGCAGCTCCCGACAGACGTACCAAGAGACCCAGTACTTC,CASSSRQTYQETQYF,TRBV11-2,NA,TRBJ2-5,NA
TGTGCCAGCCGCCTTCGAGGGAAAGAGACCCAGTACTTC,CASRLRGKETQYF,TRBV12-3/TRBV12-4,NA,TRBJ2-5,once
TGTGCCAGTAGTAGCGGGACAGGGTCGTATGGCTACACCTTC,CASSSGTGSYGYTF,TRBV19,TRBD1,TRBJ1-2,NA
TGCGCCAGCAGCCAAGAGGGGGGGGTTCACACCGGGGAGCTGTTTTTT,CASSQEGGVHTGELFF,TRBV4-3,TRBD2,TRBJ2-2,NA
TGTGCCTGGAGTGTACAGGGGGGCTACACCTTC,CAWSVQGGYTF,TRBV30,TRBD1,TRBJ1-2,NA
TGTGCCTGGAGTGTAGGGAGGGACTATGGCTACACCTTC,CAWSVGRDYGYTF,TRBV30,NA,TRBJ1-2,once
TGTGCCAGCAGTGAACAGTACAATGAGCAGTTCTTC,CASSEQYNEQFF,TRBV2,NA,TRBJ2-1,NA
TGTGCCAGCAGTGAAGCAGGAGACTATGGCTACACCTTC,CASSEAGDYGYTF,TRBV6-1,NA,TRBJ1-2,NA
TGTGCCAGCAGCGTCCGAGCGGGAGGGTGGGAGCAGTTCTTC,CASSVRAGGWEQFF,TRBV9,TRBD2,TRBJ2-1,NA
TGTGCCTGGAGCCTAACGGGTGGTACTTTCGAAAAACTGTTTTTT,CAWSLTGGTFEKLFF,TRBV30,NA,TRBJ1-4,NA
TGTGCCAGCAGCTTAGGGATTTTAGCGGGAGGAGCAGATACGCAGTATTTT,CASSLGILAGGADTQYF,TRBV7-2,TRBD2,TRBJ2-3,NA
TGTGCCAGCACCCAGGCAGGGGGCGAGCAGTACTTC,CASTQAGGEQYF,TRBV12-3/TRBV12-4,TRBD1,TRBJ2-7,NA
TGTGCCAGCAGCCCTGAGACTAGCGGGAGCTCCTACAATGAGCAGTTCTTC,CASSPETSGSSYNEQFF,TRBV3-1/TRBV3-2,TRBD2,TRBJ2-1,NA
TGTGCCAGCAGTGAATCCCAGGGGGCGGGTACTGAAGCTTTCTTT,CASSESQGAGTEAFF,TRBV25-1,TRBD1,TRBJ1-1,NA
TGTGCCAGCATTGGCCCCAAAAACATTCAGTACTTC,CASIGPKNIQYF,TRBV2,NA,TRBJ2-4,NA
TGCGCCAGCAGCCCAAATTACCCCGAGGATCAGCCCCAGCATTTT,CASSPNYPEDQPQHF,TRBV4-1,NA,TRBJ1-5,NA
TGCGCCAGCAGTGAGACAGGGTGGTCTGAAGCTTTCTTT,CASSETGWSEAFF,TRBV10-2,NA,TRBJ1-1,NA
TGTGCCAGCAGTCGGAGACAGGGGAGCAATCAGCCCCAGCATTTT,CASSRRQGSNQPQHF,TRBV27,TRBD1,TRBJ1-5,NA
TGCAGCGTCGGGACTTACTCCTACGAGCAGTACTTC,CSVGTYSYEQYF,TRBV29-1,NA,TRBJ2-7,NA
TGTGCCAGCAGCAAATTATCGAGGGGCTACACCTTC,CASSKLSRGYTF,TRBV21-1,NA,TRBJ1-2,NA
TGTGCCAGTAGAACCGGGACAGGGGCGAGCTCCTATAATTCACCCCTCCACTTT,CASRTGTGASSYNSPLHF,TRBV19,TRBD1,TRBJ1-6,NA
TGTGCCACCAGCAGAGAGGCAGGGGGAACGAACGAGCAGTACTTC,CATSREAGGTNEQYF,TRBV15,TRBD1,TRBJ2-7,once
TGTGCCAGCAGCGTAGGGGCCATCTCTGGAAACACCATATATTTT,CASSVGAISGNTIYF,TRBV9,NA,TRBJ1-3,NA
TGTGCCAGCAGTTACGAGGTTTATGGCTACACCTTC,CASSYEVYGYTF,TRBV28,NA,TRBJ1-2,NA
TGTGCCAGTAGTGCTCCTACAGGAAATGCGGACACCATATATTTT,CASSAPTGNADTIYF,TRBV19,NA,TRBJ1-3,NA
TGTGCCAGCCACTCTTCCATTTCAGATACGCAGTATTTT,CASHSSISDTQYF,TRBV2,NA,TRBJ2-3,once
TGTGCCAGCAGCCAAGAGGTGGGGCTAGCGGGAGGGCGGAGGGACAATGAGCAGTTCTTC,CASSQEVGLAGGRRDNEQFF,TRBV4-2,TRBD2,TRBJ2-1,NA
TGTGCCAGCAGTTCGCGGACAGGGCATTTCGAAAAACTGTTTTTT,CASSSRTGHFEKLFF,TRBV28,TRBD1,TRBJ1-4,NA